This TCR beta chain was profiled in a study of blood T cell repertoires in COVID-19. Study as a whole: Samples taken during acute and convalescent COVID-19 were collected in the United States, Italy and Spain. PBMCs, B-cell-depleted T cells, or T cells were the source of the cDNA or gDNA that made up the material.

The CDR3 is 17 residues long. Germline values: CDR1 SNHLY, CDR2 FYNNEI. V was pared by 0 bases and J by 2 bases, with 16 bases between. Authors' analysis steps: Estimation of nucleated cell counts was performed using reference gene primer amplification. Some clones are missing from TCRdb's copy, which holds only in-frame ones; the method was immunoSEQ multiplex PCR. D and trimming were read from the DNA, whereas the V and J calls and clone size are those reported in that table. The sample holds 300,000 to 400,000 clones; about 87% are singletons and the top ten take roughly 1.7%. Seattle cases were enrolled at active infection and followed longitudinally.

Sequencing was carried out using peripheral blood. V and J are TRBV2 and TRBJ1-2, with D unresolved. The sequence was collected from a woman aged 25 to 39 with COVID-19, enrolled during active disease. DNA for the CDR3: TGTGCCAGCAGTGAAGCCCCCGACCGGACTCGGAACTATGGCTACACCTTC. Its translation is CASSEAPDRTRNYGYTF.